This is a list of T cell receptor beta chains from one sample in a study of blood T cell repertoires in COVID-19. The data were produced by immunoSEQ multiplex PCR, yet TCRdb's version contains in-frame clones alone and is incomplete. The sample has tens of thousands of clones, about nine tenths seen once. The sequenced material came from peripheral blood. The source is a woman older than 75 with acute or convalescent COVID-19. Both conserved end residues are part of each CDR3. The D gene is left open where the match is weak. Not every row has a clone size; where given, it reads once, few, many or a size class.

.	TRBV29-1	TRBJ1-3	.	CSVGWGRNTIYF	TGCAGCGTCGGTTGGGGCAGGAACACCATATATTTT
.	TRBV5-1	TRBJ2-7	TRBD2	CASSPRTSGSYEQYF	TGCGCCAGCAGCCCCAGGACTAGCGGCTCCTACGAGCAGTACTTC
.	TRBV7-2	TRBJ2-7	TRBD2	CASSPTGTSGGHEQYF	TGTGCCAGCAGCCCTACCGGGACTAGCGGGGGCCACGAGCAGTACTTC
.	TRBV24-1	TRBJ2-7	.	CATSDVDRDEQYF	TGTGCCACCAGTGATGTGGACAGAGACGAGCAGTACTTC
.	TRBV6-1	TRBJ2-3	.	CASSELRGTDTQYF	TGTGCCAGCAGTGAGTTGAGGGGCACAGATACGCAGTATTTT
.	TRBV28	TRBJ1-6	.	CASSLYSRYNSPLHF	TGTGCCAGCAGTTTATATTCCCGTTATAATTCACCCCTCCACTTT
.	TRBV14	TRBJ1-1	TRBD1	CASSPQLTGSQGAFF	TGTGCCAGCAGCCCTCAACTGACAGGGTCGCAAGGAGCTTTCTTT
.	TRBV5-1	TRBJ2-1	TRBD1	CASSWRTGNNEQFF	TGCGCCAGCAGCTGGAGGACAGGGAACAATGAGCAGTTCTTC
.	TRBV10-3	TRBJ1-1	.	CAISEVRGNTEAFF	TGTGCCATCAGTGAGGTCAGGGGGAACACTGAAGCTTTCTTT
once	TRBV11-2	TRBJ2-7	TRBD1	CASSLELPGTGDYEQYF	TGTGCCAGCAGCTTAGAACTCCCCGGGACAGGGGACTACGAGCAGTACTTC
.	TRBV5-1	TRBJ2-2	.	CASSLALANGNTGELFF	TGCGCCAGCAGCTTGGCGTTAGCAAATGGGAACACCGGGGAGCTGTTTTTT
.	TRBV5-1	TRBJ1-3	.	CASSEDTGNTIYF	TGCGCCAGCAGCGAGGACACTGGAAACACCATATATTTT
.	TRBV6-1	TRBJ1-5	TRBD1	CASSDRMDRARYSNQPQHF	TGTGCCAGCAGTGACCGCATGGACAGGGCCAGATATAGCAATCAGCCCCAGCATTTT
once	TRBV4-3	TRBJ2-5	.	CASSQDLGEGGKTQYF	TGCGCCAGCAGCCAAGATCTGGGGGAGGGGGGAAAGACCCAGTACTTC
.	TRBV27	TRBJ1-6	TRBD1	CASSLVRGTSPLHF	TGTGCCAGCAGTTTAGTCAGGGGGACCTCACCCCTCCACTTT
.	TRBV29-1	TRBJ2-7	TRBD1	CSVDGGQGYDEQYF	TGCAGCGTTGATGGGGGACAGGGTTATGACGAGCAGTACTTC
.	TRBV18	TRBJ1-2	TRBD1	CASSPPNRGDYGYTF	TGTGCCAGCTCACCGCCCAACAGGGGAGACTATGGCTACACCTTC
.	TRBV13	TRBJ1-2	.	CASSFKQDYGYTF	TGTGCCAGCAGCTTCAAACAGGACTATGGCTACACCTTC
.	TRBV24-1	TRBJ2-1	.	CATSERRDEQFF	TGTGCCACCAGTGAAAGGCGGGATGAGCAGTTCTTC
.	TRBV5-4	TRBJ1-1	TRBD1	CASSPWTGLNTEAFF	TGTGCCAGCAGCCCCTGGACAGGGCTGAACACTGAAGCTTTCTTT
.	TRBV28	TRBJ2-6	.	CASLGAGGANVLTF	TGTGCCAGCCTGGGAGCTGGTGGGGCCAACGTCCTGACTTTC
.	TRBV27	TRBJ1-1	.	CASSLSRLNTEAFF	TGTGCCAGCAGTTTAAGCAGGTTGAACACTGAAGCTTTCTTT
.	TRBV12-5	TRBJ1-2	TRBD1	CASGLFTGGSIGYGYTF	TGTGCTAGTGGTTTGTTTACAGGGGGGTCTATAGGCTATGGCTACACCTTC
few	TRBV2	TRBJ1-2	TRBD1	CASSDSGTGVGYTF	TGTGCCAGCAGTGATTCCGGGACAGGGGTAGGCTACACCTTC
.	TRBV19	TRBJ2-7	TRBD1	CATRSGAGGGSEQYF	TGTGCCACCCGGTCAGGGGCAGGGGGCGGTAGCGAGCAGTACTTC
.	TRBV7-9	TRBJ1-4	TRBD1	CASSHRQGAREKLFF	TGTGCCAGCAGCCACCGACAGGGGGCGAGGGAAAAACTGTTTTTT
once	TRBV6-1	TRBJ1-4	.	CASSENRVGEKLFF	TGTGCCAGCAGTGAGAACAGGGTGGGGGAAAAACTGTTTTTT
.	TRBV6-5	TRBJ2-1	.	CASSKQGSSYNEQFF	TGTGCCAGCAGTAAGCAGGGAAGCTCCTACAATGAGCAGTTCTTC
.	TRBV9	TRBJ2-1	.	CASSVWQGSPFF	TGTGCCAGCAGCGTTTGGCAGGGATCGCCGTTCTTC
.	TRBV19	TRBJ1-3	.	CASRVTGTGNTIYF	TGTGCCAGTAGAGTGACGGGGACTGGAAACACCATATATTTT
.	TRBV5-4	TRBJ1-2	TRBD1	CASSSRTGYYYGYTF	TGTGCCAGCAGCTCAAGGACAGGGTATTACTATGGCTACACCTTC
.	TRBV5-1	TRBJ2-3	TRBD1	CASSLVQGADTQYF	TGCGCCAGCAGCTTGGTACAGGGGGCAGATACGCAGTATTTT
once	TRBV5-4	TRBJ2-2	TRBD2	CASSIAGTSPSGELFF	TGTGCCAGCAGCATTGCGGGGACTAGCCCCTCCGGGGAGCTGTTTTTT
.	TRBV30	TRBJ1-2	.	CAWSVEQDGGYTF	TGTGCCTGGAGTGTCGAACAGGACGGTGGCTACACCTTC
.	TRBV7-9	TRBJ1-2	.	CASSREERGYTF	TGTGCCAGCAGCCGGGAGGAACGCGGCTACACCTTC
.	TRBV5-1	TRBJ1-1	.	CASSFTGTEAFF	TGCGCCAGCAGCTTTACAGGGACTGAAGCTTTCTTT
few	TRBV10-3	TRBJ1-2	.	CAISESRDYGYTF	TGTGCCATCAGTGAGTCGAGAGACTATGGCTACACCTTC
.	TRBV29-1	TRBJ2-1	.	CSVSGSWNEQFF	TGCAGCGTTTCGGGGTCCTGGAATGAGCAGTTCTTC
.	TRBV10-3	TRBJ1-2	.	CAITKGGEEGYTF	TGTGCCATCACGAAAGGGGGGGAGGAGGGCTACACCTTC
.	TRBV7-5	TRBJ2-1	.	CVRSPYWGAGGSEQFF	TGTGTCAGAAGCCCCTACTGGGGGGCAGGCGGGAGTGAGCAGTTCTTC
.	TRBV19	TRBJ2-1	.	CASSMTTVGDEQFF	TGTGCCAGTAGCATGACGACAGTCGGCGATGAGCAGTTCTTC
.	TRBV9	TRBJ2-5	TRBD2	CASSVGGGLETQYF	TGTGCCAGCAGCGTAGGCGGGGGGCTGGAGACCCAGTACTTC